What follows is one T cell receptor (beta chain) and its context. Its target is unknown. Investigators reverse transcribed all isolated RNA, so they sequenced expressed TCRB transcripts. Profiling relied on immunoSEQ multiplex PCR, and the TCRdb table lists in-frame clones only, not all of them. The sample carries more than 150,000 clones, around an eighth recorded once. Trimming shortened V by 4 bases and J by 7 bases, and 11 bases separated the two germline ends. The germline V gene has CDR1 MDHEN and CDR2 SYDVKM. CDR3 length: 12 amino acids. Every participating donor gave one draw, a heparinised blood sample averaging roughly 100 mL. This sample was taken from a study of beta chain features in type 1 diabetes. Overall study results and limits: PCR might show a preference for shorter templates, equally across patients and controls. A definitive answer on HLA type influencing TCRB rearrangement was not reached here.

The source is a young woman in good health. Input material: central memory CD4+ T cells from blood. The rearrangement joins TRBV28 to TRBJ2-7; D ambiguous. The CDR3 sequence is CASSSPPREQYF. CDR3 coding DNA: TGTGCCAGCAGTTCCCCTCCTAGGGAGCAGTACTTC.